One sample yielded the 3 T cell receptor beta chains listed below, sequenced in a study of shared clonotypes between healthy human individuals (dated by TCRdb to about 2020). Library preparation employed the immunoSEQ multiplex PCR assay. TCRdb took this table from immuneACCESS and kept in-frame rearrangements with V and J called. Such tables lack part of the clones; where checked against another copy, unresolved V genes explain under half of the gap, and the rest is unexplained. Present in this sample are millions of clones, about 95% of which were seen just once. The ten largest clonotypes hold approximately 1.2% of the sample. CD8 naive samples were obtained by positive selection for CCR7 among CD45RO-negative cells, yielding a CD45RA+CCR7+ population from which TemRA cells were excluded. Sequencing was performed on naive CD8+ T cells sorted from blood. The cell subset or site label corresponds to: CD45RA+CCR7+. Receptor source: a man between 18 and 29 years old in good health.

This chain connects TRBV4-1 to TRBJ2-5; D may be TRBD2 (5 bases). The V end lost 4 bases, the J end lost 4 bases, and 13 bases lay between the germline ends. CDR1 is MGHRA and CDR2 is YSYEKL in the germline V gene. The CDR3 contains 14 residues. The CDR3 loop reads CASSPLEGGETQYF. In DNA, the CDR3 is TGCGCCAGCAGCCCCCTTGAAGGAGGAGAGACCCAGTACTTC.

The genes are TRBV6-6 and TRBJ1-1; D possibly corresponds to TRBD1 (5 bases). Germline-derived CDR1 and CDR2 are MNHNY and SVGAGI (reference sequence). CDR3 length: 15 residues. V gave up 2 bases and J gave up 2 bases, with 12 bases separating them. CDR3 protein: CASSYPRGTNTEAFF. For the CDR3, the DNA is TGTGCCAGCAGTTACCCGAGGGGAACAAACACTGAAGCTTTCTTT.

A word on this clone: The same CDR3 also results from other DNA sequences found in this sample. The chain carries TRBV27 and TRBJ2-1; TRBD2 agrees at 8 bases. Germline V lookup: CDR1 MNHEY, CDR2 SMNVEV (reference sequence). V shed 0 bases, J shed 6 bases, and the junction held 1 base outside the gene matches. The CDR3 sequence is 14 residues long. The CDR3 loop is CASSLSAGGNEQFF. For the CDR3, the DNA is TGTGCCAGCAGTTTATCGGCGGGGGGCAATGAGCAGTTCTTC.